The rows below give T cell receptor beta chains drawn from one sample of a study of radiotherapy plus CTLA-4 blockade in lung cancer. TCRdb's copy holds only in-frame clones and misses some; the assay was immunoSEQ multiplex PCR. The sample includes more than 95,000 clones, under 85% of them seen just once. The sample here was peripheral blood, taken from a patient treated with radiotherapy plus ipilimumab. These receptors were collected from a human donor with non-small cell lung cancer who had a partial response to radiotherapy plus ipilimumab. Some clones in this sample may be carry-over from other donors' samples. Each CDR3 is given with its conserved first and last residue. Part of the rows lack a size; the others show once, few, many or a class for expanded clones.

clone_size	v_call	cdr3_aa
few	TRBV2	CASSNSGHSYEQYF
.	TRBV27	CASSRRGGNTIYF
.	TRBV29-1	CSAQVAGGPGEQYF
.	TRBV5-6	CASSSLGQGVYEQYF
.	TRBV10-3	CAIREAGVAQYF
.	TRBV28	CASSLRRGFASYEQYF
.	TRBV7-2	CASTDWTGGYGYTF
.	TRBV28	CASSYSDYGYTF
.	TRBV6-1	CASPPGEWGTEAFF
once	TRBV6-1	CASYNELAGTYEQYF
.	TRBV15	CATSRGGGQMYNSPLHF
.	TRBV11-2	CASSRTGEGTEAFF
.	TRBV30	CAWTPGLAGEVPYF
.	TRBV7-9	CASSPPGQTSGNTIYF
.	TRBV30	CAWTLDRTQYF
.	TRBV5-8	CASSFSREGEKLFF
.	TRBV5-1	CASSLFSGWGQPQHF
once	TRBV21-1	CASSHLPQGPHEQYF
.	TRBV6-1	CASSEASGPQETQYF
once	TRBV5-3	CALGLLAGHNEQFF
.	TRBV18	CASSLGEGNEQYF
.	TRBV14	CASSQKSGGAYNEQFF
.	TRBV5-1	CASSPAGGGRQETQYF
.	TRBV5-4	CASSLSGVEKLFF
.	TRBV2	CASTRDSSNQPQHF
.	TRBV29-1	CSVRLAGGLSPYNEQFF
.	TRBV28	CASSRTGTLETQYF
.	TRBV29-1	CSVGGLRLGVTQYF
.	TRBV7-8	CASSLGLNSQPQHF
.	TRBV30	CAWASTGGARGNTEAFF
once	TRBV6-5	CASSLTSSQETQYF
.	TRBV6-5	CAGQGQGTRKLFF
.	TRBV28	CASKVRGGRSNQPQHF
.	TRBV30	CAWSGTTNTGELFF
once	TRBV6-1	CASSPLDRAGYTF
.	TRBV28	CASSGQGGRVSEPQHF
.	TRBV10-3	CAISESGTGANYGYTF
.	TRBV11-2	CASSSPLLNTDTQYF
.	TRBV2	CASSEAGRNGYTF
many	TRBV19	CASSIWGQYNEQFF
.	TRBV9	CASSVDVTGATDTQYF
.	TRBV7-2	CASSLGRGDPHEQFF
few	TRBV7-8	CASRRDRGPTGELFF
.	TRBV9	CASSFRLAGGGDEQFF
few	TRBV6-1	CASSYTFEQYF
.	TRBV2	CASRGTSGNTDTQYF
few	TRBV18	CASSLGTGGDGLFF
.	TRBV2	CASSNPGLAGYEQYF
.	TRBV28	CASSPHRQGGTEAFF
once	TRBV6-5	CASSSQTGQAGELFF
.	TRBV13	CASSSRWSGAGETQYF
once	TRBV5-1	CASSLDPSLGETQYF
.	TRBV7-3	CASSSRGRSGGISDTQYF
.	TRBV16	CASSQRSGQGNEQFF
few	TRBV5-4	CASSTGQLNTEAFF
.	TRBV6-6	CASSSLPTSSGNTIYF
.	TRBV18	CASSRDRAYEQYF
few	TRBV6-6	CASSYSNLVSPLHF
.	TRBV9	CASSPGTGTNSYGYTF
.	TRBV9	CASSVGGWSSYNEQFF